The 18 T cell receptor beta chains listed next were all sequenced from one sample in a study of T cell responses to AZD1222 COVID-19 vaccine. Generated by immunoSEQ multiplex PCR, the TCRdb table keeps only in-frame clones and is missing some. Of about 150,000 clones in the sample, about 87% were seen once. Specimen: peripheral blood, collected 28 days after the second AZD1222 dose. These receptor sequences come from an adult who received the AZD1222 COVID-19 vaccine.

The genes are TRBV27 and TRBJ2-7; TRBD2 aligns across 11 bases. Germline values: CDR1 MNHEY, CDR2 SMNVEV (reference sequence). Trimming took 5 bases from V and 6 from J; bases not matched to a gene: 9. This CDR3 spans 15 amino acids. The CDR3 sequence: CASSPLAGGPREQYF. The CDR3 nucleotides are TGTGCCAGCAGTCCCTTAGCGGGAGGGCCTCGCGAGCAGTACTTC.

The rearrangement joins TRBV24-1 to TRBJ1-1, with unresolved D. CDR1 KGHDR and CDR2 SFDVKD come from the germline V gene. V was shortened by 3 bases and J by 1 base, with 11 bases between the two germline ends. The CDR3 covers 15 residues. The CDR3 loop reads CATSDPKKGNTEAFF. CDR3 bases: TGTGCCACCAGTGATCCCAAGAAGGGGAACACTGAAGCTTTCTTT.

This clone was seen only a few times. V gene TRBV4-3 combines with J gene TRBJ2-1; 13 bases fit TRBD2. J lost 5 bases, V lost 4 bases, and 2 bases had no gene match. Germline CDR1 reads LGHNA; CDR2 reads YSLEER. The CDR3 is 15 residues long. Here the CDR3 DNA reads TGCGCCAGCAGCCGGGGACTAGCGGGGAACAATGAGCAGTTCTTC. Protein sequence: CASSRGLAGNNEQFF.

This chain connects TRBV18 to TRBJ1-1; D is possibly TRBD1 (6 bases). Germline loops: CDR1 KGHSH, CDR2 LQKENI. V shed 5 bases and J shed 6 bases, with 19 bases lying between them. There are 15 residues in the CDR3. The CDR3: CASSYITGPFAEAFF. Written as DNA, the CDR3 is TGTGCCAGCTCATATATAACAGGGCCCTTTGCTGAAGCTTTCTTT.

The chain employs TRBV28 and TRBJ1-2, with D unresolved. The CDR3 loop spans 14 amino acids. V lost 6 bases to trimming and J lost 5 bases, with 16 bases between them. Germline CDR1 and CDR2: MDHEN and SYDVKM. For the CDR3, the DNA is TGTGCCAGCAGCCCTCCTCCGGGATGGTATGGCTACACCTTC. It codes for CASSPPPGWYGYTF.

The chain has TRBV7-3 and TRBJ2-5; TRBD1 or TRBD2 may be the D gene (5 bases each). Germline CDR1 is SGHTA and CDR2 is FQGTGA. V gave up 1 base and J gave up 3 bases, with 15 bases separating them. The CDR3 sequence is 16 residues long. The CDR3 coding sequence is TGTGCCAGCAGCTTAAGCCCCGCTAGAGGGGAAGAGACCCAGTACTTC. It codes for CASSLSPARGEETQYF. The entire variable domain, with the rest obtained from reference TRBV7-3 and TRBJ2-5, is as follows: GAGVSQTPSNKVTEKGKYVELRCDPISGHTALYWYRQSLGQGPEFLIYFQGTGAADDSGLPNDRFFAVRPEGSVSTLKIQRTERGDSAVYLCASSLSPARGEETQYFGPGTRLLVL.

A few counts support this clone. This sequence joins TRBV7-2 and TRBJ1-2; weak D call: TRBD1 (6 bases). V lost 4 bases, J lost 2 bases, and 8 bases lay in between. The CDR3 sequence is 13 residues long. The germline V gene encodes CDR1 SGHTA and CDR2 FQGNSA. The CDR3 region has the DNA TGTGCCAGCAGCTCCGGACAGAACTATGGCTACACCTTC. It encodes CASSSGQNYGYTF. The full variable domain, rest sourced from reference TRBV7-2 and TRBJ1-2, is GAGVSQSPSNKVTEKGKDVELRCDPISGHTALYWYRQSLGQGLEFLIYFQGNSAPDKSGLPSDRFSAERTGGSVSTLTIQRTQQEDSAVYLCASSSGQNYGYTFGSGTRLTVV.

The chain recombines TRBV7-2 with TRBJ2-2; 11 nucleotides agree with TRBD2. The CDR3 consists of 18 residues. Germline-derived CDR1 and CDR2 are SGHTA and FQGNSA. J was trimmed by 7 bases and V by 5 bases; bases with no gene match: 15. The CDR3, as DNA: TGTGCCAGCAGCCCCTTTTTTAGCGGGAGGGCCGGAGGCGGGGAGCTGTTTTTT. This encodes CASSPFFSGRAGGGELFF.

This chain links TRBV6-2 or TRBV6-3 with TRBJ1-5; a possible D gene is TRBD1 (6 bases). The V end lost 6 bases, the J end lost 3 bases, and 12 bases lay between the germline ends. This CDR3 comprises 14 residues. Germline assignment: CDR1 MNHEY and CDR2 SVGEGT. The CDR3 DNA reads as TGTGCCAGCAGCCGCACAGGGAACAATCAGCCCCAGCATTTT. It is translated as CASSRTGNNQPQHF.

This chain links TRBV7-8 with TRBJ1-6; D gene unclear. This CDR3 has 13 amino acids. From germline, CDR1 is SGHVS and CDR2 FQNEAQ. V was trimmed by 1 base and J by 6 bases, leaving 4 bases between them. The CDR3, as DNA: TGTGCCAGCAGCTTAGGTCTTAATTCACCCCTCCACTTT. It translates to CASSLGLNSPLHF.

The chain is built from TRBV6-5 and TRBJ1-1; D possibly corresponds to TRBD1 (5 bases). CDR1 MNHEY and CDR2 SVGAGI come from the germline V gene. This CDR3 comprises 14 residues. V lost 6 bases and J 4 bases, leaving 15 bases between the germline ends. As DNA, the CDR3 is TGTGCCAGCAGGCCCGGGGGAGGGAGCACTGAAGCTTTCTTT. It specifies CASRPGGGSTEAFF.

This clone was detected only once. The V call is TRBV9, the J call TRBJ1-1; 7 nucleotides match TRBD1. J was trimmed by 3 bases and V by 4 bases; bases with no gene match: 6. This CDR3 contains 14 residues. From germline, CDR1 is SGDLS and CDR2 YYNGEE. The CDR3 loop is CASSFGTEDTEAFF. In nucleotides, the CDR3 is TGTGCCAGCAGCTTTGGGACAGAGGACACTGAAGCTTTCTTT.

V and J are TRBV18 and TRBJ1-3, with D uncertain. V lost 5 bases and J 1 base, leaving 3 bases between the germline ends. The CDR3 spans 12 residues. Germline values: CDR1 KGHSH, CDR2 LQKENI. The CDR3 DNA reads TGTGCCAGCTCAACTTCTGGAAACACCATATATTTT. It yields the protein CASSTSGNTIYF.

The chain joins TRBV4-1 to TRBJ1-3; tentative D call: TRBD1 (6 bases). The germline V and J ends were trimmed by 3 bases and 0 bases, with 18 bases remaining between them. The CDR3 has 18 residues. The V gene's germline CDR1 is MGHRA and CDR2 YSYEKL. This chain's CDR3 is CASSQDLDSRSSGNTIYF. The CDR3, as DNA: TGCGCCAGCAGCCAGGACCTGGACAGCAGATCCTCTGGAAACACCATATATTTT.

This sequence joins TRBV7-6 and TRBJ2-7, with D tentatively TRBD2 (5 bases). Germline V gene lookup returns CDR1 SGHVS and CDR2 FNYEAQ. The CDR3 length is 14 residues. V lost 1 base and J lost 3, with 10 bases in between. CDR3 bases: TGTGCCAGCAGCTTAGTGGCGGGTTTCTACGAGCAGTACTTC. Translated, it gives CASSLVAGFYEQYF.

Written as DNA, the CDR3 is TGCGCCAGCAGCCAAGATGGCTTAAGCTCTGGAAACACCATATATTTT. This encodes CASSQDGLSSGNTIYF. The rearrangement links TRBV4-1 to TRBJ1-3; D is ambiguous. The CDR3 is made up of 16 amino acids. Germline V gene sequence: CDR1 MGHRA, CDR2 YSYEKL. Between the trimmed V and J ends, which lost 0 bases and 0 bases, there was a span of 9 bases.

A word on this clone: The same CDR3 also results from other DNA sequences found in this sample. The chain carries TRBV5-4 and TRBJ1-1; D gene uncertain. The CDR3 runs to 13 residues. Trimming cost V 1 base and J 3 bases, with 7 bases left between them. Germline CDR1 and CDR2: SGHNT and YYREEE (reference sequence). The CDR3 region is CASSLRVDTEAFF. The CDR3 DNA is TGTGCCAGCAGCTTGAGGGTGGACACTGAAGCTTTCTTT.

The chain is built from TRBV19 and TRBJ2-4, with TRBD1 matching over 7 bases. This CDR3 comprises 16 residues. Germline-derived CDR1 and CDR2 are LNHDA and SQIVND (reference sequence). V was clipped by 3 bases and J by 2 bases; unmatched bases: 7. The CDR3 bases are TGTGCCAGTAGTATCTACCAGGGACAGACCAAAAACATTCAGTACTTC. Translated: CASSIYQGQTKNIQYF.